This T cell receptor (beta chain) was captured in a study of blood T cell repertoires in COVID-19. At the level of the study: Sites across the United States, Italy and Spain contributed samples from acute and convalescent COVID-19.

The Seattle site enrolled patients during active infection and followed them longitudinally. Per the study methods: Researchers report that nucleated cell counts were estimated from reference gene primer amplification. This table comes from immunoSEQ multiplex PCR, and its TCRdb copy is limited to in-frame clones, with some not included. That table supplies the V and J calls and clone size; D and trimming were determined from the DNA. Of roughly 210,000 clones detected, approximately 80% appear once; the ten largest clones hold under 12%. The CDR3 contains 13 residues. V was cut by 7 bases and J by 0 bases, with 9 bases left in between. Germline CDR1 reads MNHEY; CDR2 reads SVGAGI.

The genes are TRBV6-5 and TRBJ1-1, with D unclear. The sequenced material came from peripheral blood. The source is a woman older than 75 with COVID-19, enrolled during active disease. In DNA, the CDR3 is TGTGCCAGCAAGGCTGACATGAACACTGAAGCTTTCTTT. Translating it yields CASKADMNTEAFF.